This entry concerns a single T cell receptor beta chain. Its specificity is unknown. This specimen belongs to a study of monozygotic twins with cystic fibrosis. The data were produced by immunoSEQ multiplex PCR, yet TCRdb's version contains in-frame clones alone and is incomplete. The sample lists approximately 10,000 clones, approximately 99.4% occurring once. Study outcomes and limitations: In this small cohort, shared CDR3 numbers showed no association with age, concordance or disease severity. Median Simpson clonality of about 0.01 suggested naive T cells predominated. Monozygotic CF twins shared more identical nucleotide clonotypes than unrelated patients.

Germline CDR1 and CDR2: SQVTM and ANQGSEA. V lost 4 bases and J 5 bases, leaving 14 bases between the germline ends. The CDR3 has 13 amino acids. Input material: blood. The gene calls are TRBV29-1 and TRBJ1-1; D may be TRBD1 (5 bases). The receptor was derived from a man younger than 30 with cystic fibrosis. In nucleotides, the CDR3 is TGCAGCGTTGCATACGGGGCTTATACTGAAGCTTTCTTT. Translating it yields CSVAYGAYTEAFF.